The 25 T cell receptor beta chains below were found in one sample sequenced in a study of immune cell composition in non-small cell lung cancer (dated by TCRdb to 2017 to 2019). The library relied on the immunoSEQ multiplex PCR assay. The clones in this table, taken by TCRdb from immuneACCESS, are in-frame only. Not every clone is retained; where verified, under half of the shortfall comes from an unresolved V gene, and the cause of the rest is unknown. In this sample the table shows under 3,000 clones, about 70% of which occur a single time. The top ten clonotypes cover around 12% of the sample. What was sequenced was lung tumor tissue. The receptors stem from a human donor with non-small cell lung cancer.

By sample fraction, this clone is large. CDR3 DNA sequence: TGTGCCAGCAGGAAGAGCTCTGGGGCCAACGTCCTGACTTTC. Encoded protein: CASRKSSGANVLTF. The V and J genes are TRBV2 and TRBJ2-6, with D uncertain. The CDR3 loop spans 14 amino acids. The V end lost 6 bases, the J end lost 0 bases, and 6 bases lay between the germline ends. Germline assignment: CDR1 SNHLY and CDR2 FYNNEI.

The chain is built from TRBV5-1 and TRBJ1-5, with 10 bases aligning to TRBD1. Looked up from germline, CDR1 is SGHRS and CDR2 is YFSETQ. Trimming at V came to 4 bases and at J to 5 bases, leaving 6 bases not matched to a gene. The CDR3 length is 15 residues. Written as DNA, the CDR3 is TGCGCCAGCAGCCCGGGACAGGGGACTGATCAGCCCCAGCATTTT. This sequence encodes CASSPGQGTDQPQHF.

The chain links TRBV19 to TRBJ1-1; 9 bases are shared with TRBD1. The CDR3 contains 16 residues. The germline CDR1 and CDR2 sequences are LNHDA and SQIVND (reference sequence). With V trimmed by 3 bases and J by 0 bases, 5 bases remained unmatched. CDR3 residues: CASSISGTGMNTEAFF. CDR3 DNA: TGTGCCAGTAGTATTTCCGGGACAGGGATGAACACTGAAGCTTTCTTT.

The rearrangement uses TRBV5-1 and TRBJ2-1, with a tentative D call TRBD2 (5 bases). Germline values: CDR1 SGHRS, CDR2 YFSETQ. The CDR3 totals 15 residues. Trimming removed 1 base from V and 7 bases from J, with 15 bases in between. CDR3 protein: CASSLSVGVSNEQFF. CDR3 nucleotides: TGCGCCAGCAGCTTGTCCGTCGGGGTTTCTAATGAGCAGTTCTTC.

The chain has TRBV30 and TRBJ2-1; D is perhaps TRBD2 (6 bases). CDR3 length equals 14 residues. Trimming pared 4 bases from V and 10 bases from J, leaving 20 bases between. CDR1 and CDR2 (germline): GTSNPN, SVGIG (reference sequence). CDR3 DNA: TGTGCCTGGACGGGTGGTTTCGGTGGGGGGGAGCAGTTCTTC. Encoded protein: CAWTGGFGGGEQFF.

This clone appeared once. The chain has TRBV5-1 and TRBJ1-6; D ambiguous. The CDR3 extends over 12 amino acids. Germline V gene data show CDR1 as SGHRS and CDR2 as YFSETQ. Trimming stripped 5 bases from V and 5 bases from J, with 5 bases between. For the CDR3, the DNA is TGCGCCAGCAGAACAAATAATTCACCCCTCCACTTT. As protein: CASRTNNSPLHF.

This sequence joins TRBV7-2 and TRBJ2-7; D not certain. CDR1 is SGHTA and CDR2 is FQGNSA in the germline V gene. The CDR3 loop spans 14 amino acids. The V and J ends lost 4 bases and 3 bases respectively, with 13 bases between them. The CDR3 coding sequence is TGTGCCAGCAGCTCAGGAACCAATCGCTACGAGCAGTACTTC. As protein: CASSSGTNRYEQYF.

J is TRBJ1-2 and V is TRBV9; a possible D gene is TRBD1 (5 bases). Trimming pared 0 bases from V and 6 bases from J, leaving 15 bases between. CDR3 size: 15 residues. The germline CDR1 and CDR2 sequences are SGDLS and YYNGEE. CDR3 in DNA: TGTGCCAGCAGCGTAGAGGAGACAGTTTTCAATGGCTACACCTTC. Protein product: CASSVEETVFNGYTF.

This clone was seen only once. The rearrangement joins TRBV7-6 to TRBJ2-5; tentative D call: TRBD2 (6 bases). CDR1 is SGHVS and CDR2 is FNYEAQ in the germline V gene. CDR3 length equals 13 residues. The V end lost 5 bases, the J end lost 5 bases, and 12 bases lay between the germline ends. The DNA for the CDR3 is TGTGCCAGCAGCAAGACTAGTACGGAGACCCAGTACTTC. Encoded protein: CASSKTSTETQYF.

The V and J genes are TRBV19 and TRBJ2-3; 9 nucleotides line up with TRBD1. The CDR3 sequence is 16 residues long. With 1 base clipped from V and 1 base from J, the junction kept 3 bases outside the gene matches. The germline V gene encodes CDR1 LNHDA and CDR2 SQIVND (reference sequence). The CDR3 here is CASSIGRQGGTDTQYF. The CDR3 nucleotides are TGTGCCAGTAGTATAGGAAGACAGGGGGGCACAGATACGCAGTATTTT.

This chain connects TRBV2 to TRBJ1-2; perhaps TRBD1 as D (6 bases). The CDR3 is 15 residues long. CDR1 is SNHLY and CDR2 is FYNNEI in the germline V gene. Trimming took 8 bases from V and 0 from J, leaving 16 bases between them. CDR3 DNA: TGTGCCAGCTTAGATGAGGGACACTCTAACTATGGCTACACCTTC. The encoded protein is CASLDEGHSNYGYTF. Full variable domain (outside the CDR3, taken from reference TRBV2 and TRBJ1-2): EPEVTQTPSHQVTQMGQEVILRCVPISNHLYFYWYRQILGQKVEFLVSFYNNEISEKSEIFDDQFSVERPDGSNFTLKIRSTKLEDSAMYFCASLDEGHSNYGYTFGSGTRLTVV.

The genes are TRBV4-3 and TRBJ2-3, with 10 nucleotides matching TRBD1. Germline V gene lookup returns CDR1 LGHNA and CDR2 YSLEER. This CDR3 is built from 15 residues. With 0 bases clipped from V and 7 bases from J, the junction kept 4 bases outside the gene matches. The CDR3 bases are TGCGCCAGCAGCCAAGAGACAGGGGGCAGGTATACGCAGTATTTT. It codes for CASSQETGGRYTQYF.

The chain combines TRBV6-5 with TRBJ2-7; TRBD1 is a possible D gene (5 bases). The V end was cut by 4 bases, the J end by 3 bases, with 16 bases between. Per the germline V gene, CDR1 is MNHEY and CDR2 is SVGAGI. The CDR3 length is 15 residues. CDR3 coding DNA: TGTGCCAGCAGTTTACGACCCGGCCAGGGCTACGAGCAGTACTTC. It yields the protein CASSLRPGQGYEQYF.

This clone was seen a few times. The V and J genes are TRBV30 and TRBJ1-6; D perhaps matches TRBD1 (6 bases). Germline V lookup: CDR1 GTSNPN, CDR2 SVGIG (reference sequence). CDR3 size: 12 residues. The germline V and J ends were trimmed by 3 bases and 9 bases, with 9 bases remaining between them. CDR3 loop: CAWREDSSPLHF. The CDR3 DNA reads TGTGCCTGGAGGGAGGACAGTTCACCCCTCCACTTT.

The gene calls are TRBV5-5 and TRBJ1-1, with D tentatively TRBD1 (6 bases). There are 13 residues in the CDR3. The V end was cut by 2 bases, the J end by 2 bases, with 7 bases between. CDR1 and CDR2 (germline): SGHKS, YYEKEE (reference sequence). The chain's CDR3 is CASSFGTNTEAFF. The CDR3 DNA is TGTGCCAGCAGCTTCGGGACAAACACTGAAGCTTTCTTT.

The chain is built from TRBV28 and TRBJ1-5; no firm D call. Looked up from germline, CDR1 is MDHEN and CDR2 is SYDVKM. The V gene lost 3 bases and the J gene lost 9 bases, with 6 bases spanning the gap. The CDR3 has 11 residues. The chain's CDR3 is CASSFLWPQHF. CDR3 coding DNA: TGTGCCAGCAGTTTCCTTTGGCCCCAGCATTTT.

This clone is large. Here the CDR3 reads CASSPQGQGASLYEQYF. The CDR3 DNA is TGTGCCAGCTCACCACAGGGACAGGGGGCATCTTTATACGAGCAGTACTTC. The chain carries TRBV18 and TRBJ2-7, with 12 nucleotides matching TRBD1. Trimming removed 1 base from V and 4 bases from J; junction bases left unmatched: 8. Germline V gene lookup returns CDR1 KGHSH and CDR2 LQKENI. The CDR3 is 17 amino acids.

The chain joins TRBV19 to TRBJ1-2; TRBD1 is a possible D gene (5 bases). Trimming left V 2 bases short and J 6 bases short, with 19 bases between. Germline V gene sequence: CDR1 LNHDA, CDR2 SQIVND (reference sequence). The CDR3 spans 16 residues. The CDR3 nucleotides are TGTGCCAGTAGTATAAGGCGCGGTGAATCGGGGGATGGCTACACCTTC. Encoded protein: CASSIRRGESGDGYTF. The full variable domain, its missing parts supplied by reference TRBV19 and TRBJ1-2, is DGGITQSPKYLFRKEGQNVTLSCEQNLNHDAMYWYRQDPGQGLRLIYYSQIVNDFQKGDIAEGYSVSREKKESFPLTVTSAQKNPTAFYLCASSIRRGESGDGYTFGSGTRLTVV.

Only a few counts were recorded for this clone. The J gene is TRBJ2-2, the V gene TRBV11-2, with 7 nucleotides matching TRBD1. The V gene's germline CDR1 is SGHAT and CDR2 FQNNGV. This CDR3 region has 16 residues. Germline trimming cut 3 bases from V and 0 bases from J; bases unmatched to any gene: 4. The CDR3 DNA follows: TGTGCCAGCAGCTTGAACAGGGGATCGAACACCGGGGAGCTGTTTTTT. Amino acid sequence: CASSLNRGSNTGELFF.

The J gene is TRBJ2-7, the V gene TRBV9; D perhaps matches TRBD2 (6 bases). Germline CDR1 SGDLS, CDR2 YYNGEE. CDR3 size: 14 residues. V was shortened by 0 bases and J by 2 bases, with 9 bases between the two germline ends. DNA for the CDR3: TGTGCCAGCAGCGTAGGCCCGGGAGCCTACGAGCAGTACTTC. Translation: CASSVGPGAYEQYF.

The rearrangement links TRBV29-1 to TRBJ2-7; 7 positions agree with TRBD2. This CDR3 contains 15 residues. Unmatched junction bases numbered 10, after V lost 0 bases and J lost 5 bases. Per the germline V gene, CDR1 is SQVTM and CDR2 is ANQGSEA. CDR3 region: CSVEDLGRGKNEQYF. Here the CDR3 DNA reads TGCAGCGTTGAAGATCTCGGGCGGGGGAAGAACGAGCAGTACTTC.

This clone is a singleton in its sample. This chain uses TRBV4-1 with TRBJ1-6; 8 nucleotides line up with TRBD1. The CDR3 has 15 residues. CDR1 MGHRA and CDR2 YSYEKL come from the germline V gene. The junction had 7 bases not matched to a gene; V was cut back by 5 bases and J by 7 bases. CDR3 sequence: CASSSTGGRNSPLHF. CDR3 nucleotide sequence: TGCGCCAGCAGCTCCACAGGGGGTCGAAATTCACCCCTCCACTTT.

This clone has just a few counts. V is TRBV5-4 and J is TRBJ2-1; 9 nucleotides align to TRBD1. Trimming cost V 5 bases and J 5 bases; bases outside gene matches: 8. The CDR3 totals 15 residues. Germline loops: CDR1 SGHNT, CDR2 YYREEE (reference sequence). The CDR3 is CASRLQGAGNNEQFF. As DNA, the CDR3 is TGTGCCAGCAGACTACAGGGGGCCGGGAACAATGAGCAGTTCTTC.

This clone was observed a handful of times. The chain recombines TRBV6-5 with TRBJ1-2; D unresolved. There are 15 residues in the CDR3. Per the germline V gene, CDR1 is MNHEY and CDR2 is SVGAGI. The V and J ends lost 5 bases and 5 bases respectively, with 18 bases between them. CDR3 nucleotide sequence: TGTGCCAGCAGTCTATTAGCGTCACCATTTTATGGCTACACCTTC. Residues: CASSLLASPFYGYTF.

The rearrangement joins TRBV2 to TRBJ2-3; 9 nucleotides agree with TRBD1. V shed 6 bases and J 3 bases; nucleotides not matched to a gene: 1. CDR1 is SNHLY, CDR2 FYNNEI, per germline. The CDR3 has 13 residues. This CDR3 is CASSGQGTDTQYF. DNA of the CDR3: TGTGCCAGCAGCGGACAGGGGACAGATACGCAGTATTTT.